The present T cell receptor (beta chain) was sequenced within a study of OX40 agonist ivuxolimab in advanced cancers. At the level of the study: Patients' therapy was ivuxolimab, an antibody that acts as an agonist of OX40 (CD134). Of the participants, 40% had some prior anti-PD-1, anti-PD-L1 or anti-CTLA-4 therapy, which was allowed.

The V end lost 0 bases, the J end lost 6 bases, and 6 bases lay between the germline ends. Germline V gene lookup returns CDR1 MNHNS and CDR2 SASEGT. This CDR3 spans 12 amino acids. Here immunoSEQ multiplex PCR was the method, and the copy in TCRdb shows in-frame clones only, minus some. The data hold about 67,000 clones, with approximately 91% observed a single time. The genes are TRBV6-1 and TRBJ2-7, with D possibly TRBD2 on 5 matching bases. The material sequenced was CD4+ or CD8+ T cells sorted from blood, taken in a trial of the OX40 agonist ivuxolimab. This TCR derives from an adult with an advanced solid tumor such as melanoma, head and neck, liver or kidney cancer. This CDR3 is CASSEAGGEQYF. DNA of the CDR3: TGTGCCAGCAGTGAAGCCGGAGGCGAGCAGTACTTC.